The 9 T cell receptor beta chains in this list originate from one sample, sequenced in a study of T-cell memory formation after mild COVID-19. MiXCR was run by TCRdb on the 5' RACE reads, yielding one entry per CDR3 protein. The repertoire includes about 310,000 distinct CDR3 sequences, just under 20% of them detected once, and roughly 21% sits in the top ten. The sequenced sample consisted of PBMCs or a T cell subset sorted from them (not recorded which). Source of these receptors: a man younger than 35 who had mild COVID-19 (a few samples of this study predate the infection). Cell type and time point are not known.

The chain is built from TRBV6-1 and TRBJ2-7, with D perhaps TRBD1 (6 bases). Trimming took 6 bases from V and 0 from J, leaving 15 bases between them. CDR1 and CDR2 (germline): MNHNS, SASEGT. The CDR3 length is 15 residues. Here the CDR3 reads CASRSGAGSSYEQYV. In nucleotides, the CDR3 is TGTGCCAGCAGGTCAGGGGCGGGCAGCTCCTACGAGCAGTACGTC.

In this sample, this clonotype turned up a few times. CDR3 sequence (DNA): TGTGCCAGCAGTTTAGGACGGACACCAAGTGTC. Protein product: CASSLGRTPSV. This chain links TRBV12-3 or TRBV12-4 with TRBJ2-7; D possibly corresponds to TRBD1 (5 bases). CDR3 length: 11 residues.

In this sample, this clonotype turned up a few times. The V and J genes are TRBV3-1 and TRBJ1-1; unclear D gene. With 1 base removed from V and 7 bases from J, the gap between germline ends came to 7 bases. The germline V gene encodes CDR1 LGHDT and CDR2 YNNKEL (reference sequence). CDR3 length: 12 amino acids. Here the CDR3 DNA reads TGTGCCAGCAGCCAAGTGAGTAATGAAGCTTTCTTT. Translated: CASSQVSNEAFF.

The chain links TRBV5-1 to TRBJ2-7, with 7 bases identical to TRBD2. The CDR3 loop spans 15 amino acids. Germline lookup yields CDR1 SGHRS and CDR2 YFSETQ. Germline trimming cut 4 bases from V and 2 bases from J; bases unmatched to any gene: 9. The chain's CDR3 is CASSPAGVPTYEQYF. The CDR3 nucleotides read TGCGCCAGCAGCCCGGCGGGGGTCCCCACCTACGAGCAGTACTTC.

The table lists this clonotype with a few counts. The gene calls are TRBV4-3 and TRBJ2-7; D unclear. Germline V gene sequence: CDR1 LGHNA, CDR2 YSLEER. V gave up 4 bases and J gave up 0 bases, with 19 bases separating them. The CDR3 loop spans 17 amino acids. The CDR3 region has the DNA TGCGCCAGCAGCCTACGCCAGACAACCCTGGGCTCCTACGAGCAGTACTTC. Protein product: CASSLRQTTLGSYEQYF.

The chain uses TRBV7-6 and TRBJ2-7; 9 nucleotides agree with TRBD2. With 5 bases clipped from V and 0 bases from J, the junction kept 5 bases outside the gene matches. Germline-derived CDR1 and CDR2 are SGHVS and FNYEAQ. The CDR3 covers 15 residues. In DNA, the CDR3 is TGTGCCAGCAGCCCGTCTAGCGGGGACTCCTACGAGCAGTACTTC. Its protein is CASSPSSGDSYEQYF.

The V and J genes are TRBV29-1 and TRBJ2-3, with D perhaps matching TRBD1 (6 bases). Germline V gives CDR1 SQVTM, CDR2 ANQGSEA. The CDR3 spans 14 residues. Trimming took 4 bases from V and 0 from J, leaving 11 bases between them. The DNA of the CDR3 is TGCAGCGTTGGGGACACCCCTAGCACAGATACGCAGTATTTT. Protein product: CSVGDTPSTDTQYF.

The V and J genes are TRBV7-3 and TRBJ1-1, with D hard to call. Germline-derived CDR1 and CDR2 are SGHTA and FQGTGA. The CDR3 is made up of 12 amino acids. The ends were cut back, 3 bases at V and 7 bases at J, with 9 bases in the middle. CDR3 sequence reads: CASSFGMGEAFF. The CDR3 DNA follows: TGTGCCAGCAGCTTCGGAATGGGTGAAGCTTTCTTT. The full variable domain, in which reference TRBV7-3 and TRBJ1-1 provide the parts outside the CDR3, is GAGVSQTPSNKVTEKGKYVELRCDPISGHTALYWYRQSLGQGPEFLIYFQGTGAADDSGLPNDRFFAVRPEGSVSTLKIQRTERGDSAVYLCASSFGMGEAFFGQGTRLTVV.

The chain couples TRBV12-3 or TRBV12-4 to TRBJ2-3, with 10 nucleotides matching TRBD2. V lost 5 bases and J lost 8; bases outside the gene matches: 7. The CDR3 extends over 14 amino acids. The CDR3 is CASSQIAGGGTQYF. The DNA of the CDR3 is TGTGCCAGCAGTCAAATAGCGGGGGGAGGTACGCAGTATTTT.